This T cell receptor (beta chain) is drawn from a study of cytomegalovirus exposure and HLA in healthy donors. Overall study findings and caveats: Within the data, a cluster of highly shared sequence variants was likely a sequencing artifact. In a later analysis, a missense DCLRE1C variant was linked to TCR beta V- and J-gene trimming.

In regard to this clone: Antigen unknown.

The PCR contained 60 Vbeta and 13 Jbeta primers. Authors' analysis steps: Roughly 12 million shared chains were among about 80 million unique TCR beta chains counted in a later analysis. The protocol was immunoSEQ multiplex PCR, while the TCRdb copy is restricted to in-frame clones and leaves out a portion. The DNA was the basis for D and trimming; V, J and clone size are from that table. Of some 120,000 clones listed, about 73% are singletons. Sequencing used PBMCs. This receptor was obtained from a woman aged 45-65 years in good health and CMV-seropositive.

The CDR3 spells CARKTGYYGYTF. Here the CDR3 DNA reads TGTGCCAGGAAGACAGGCTACTATGGCTACACCTTC. The chain has TRBV2 and TRBJ1-2, with D possibly matching TRBD1 (6 bases). V lost 9 bases to trimming and J lost 3 bases, with 11 bases between them. The CDR3 extends over 12 amino acids. Germline V CDR1 and CDR2: SNHLY, FYNNEI.